This paragraph reports one T cell receptor beta chain. The record originates from a study of blood T cell repertoires in COVID-19. Original processing methods: Amplifying reference gene primers gave estimates of nucleated cell counts. Produced via immunoSEQ multiplex PCR; TCRdb's table is partial and in-frame only. V, J and clone size reflect that table, while D and trimming were determined from the DNA. This table has around 200,000 clones, about 88% appearing once. The J segment lost 6 bases and the V segment lost 5 bases, leaving 5 bases of the junction unmatched. Germline CDR1 is SGHTA and CDR2 is FQGNSA. This CDR3 spans 14 amino acids.

The receptor was isolated from a man aged 40-55 years with acute or convalescent COVID-19. Sequences were obtained from peripheral blood. The V call is TRBV7-2, the J call TRBJ2-1, with 9 bases fitting TRBD2. The CDR3 bases are TGTGCCAGCAGCCGGGCGGGAGGGCGCAATGAGCAGTTCTTC. This translates into CASSRAGGRNEQFF.